The entry below gives a single TCR beta chain sequence along with its context. Its target is not known. These data come from a study of CD8 T cells in ankylosing spondylitis. TCRdb recomputed calls from the 5' RACE reads with MiXCR, one row per CDR3 protein. The repertoire consists of about 300,000 distinct CDR3 sequences, with roughly 10% occurring once and the leading ten covering roughly 9.5%. Points from the study as a whole: Typical of ankylosing spondylitis blood, it appeared, was a TCR beta motif of 7 or 8 highly homologous variants.

Germline V lookup: CDR1 LNHDA, CDR2 SQIVND (reference sequence). The V gene end was trimmed by 1 base and the J gene end by 3 bases; junction bases not matched to a gene: 2. The CDR3 runs to 14 residues. The J gene is TRBJ2-7, the V gene TRBV19; 8 nucleotides match TRBD2. The receptor comes from a female donor with ankylosing spondylitis or in good health (not recorded which). Sequencing used blood, either unsorted or a sorted T cell fraction (not recorded which). CDR3 residues: CASSIASGLYEQYF. The CDR3 bases are TGTGCCAGTAGTATAGCTAGCGGGCTCTACGAGCAGTACTTC.